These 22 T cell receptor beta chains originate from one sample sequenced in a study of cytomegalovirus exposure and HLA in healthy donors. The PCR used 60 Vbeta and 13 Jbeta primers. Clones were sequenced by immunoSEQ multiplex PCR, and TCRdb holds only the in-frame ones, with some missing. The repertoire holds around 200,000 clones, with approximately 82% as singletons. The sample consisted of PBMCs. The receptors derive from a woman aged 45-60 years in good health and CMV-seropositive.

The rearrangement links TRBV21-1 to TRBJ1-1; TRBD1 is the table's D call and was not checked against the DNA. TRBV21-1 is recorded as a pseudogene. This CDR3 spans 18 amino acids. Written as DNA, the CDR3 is TGTGCCAGCAGCAAAAAGATGAAGGGGCGCTTATCCCCCACTGAAGCTTTCTTT. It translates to CASSKKMKGRLSPTEAFF.

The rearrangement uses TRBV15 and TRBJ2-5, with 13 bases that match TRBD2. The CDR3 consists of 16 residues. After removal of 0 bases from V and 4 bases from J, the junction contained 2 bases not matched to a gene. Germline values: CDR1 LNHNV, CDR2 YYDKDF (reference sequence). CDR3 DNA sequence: TGTGCCACCAGCAGAGATGGGACTAGCGGGGCAGAGACCCAGTACTTC. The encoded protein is CATSRDGTSGAETQYF.

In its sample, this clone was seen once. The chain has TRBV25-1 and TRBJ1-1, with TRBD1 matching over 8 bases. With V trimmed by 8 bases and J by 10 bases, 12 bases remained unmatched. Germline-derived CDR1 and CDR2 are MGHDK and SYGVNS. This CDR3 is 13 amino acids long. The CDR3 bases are TGTGCCAGCCTGGGTCAGGGGGCCCGGGTAGCTTTCTTT. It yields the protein CASLGQGARVAFF.

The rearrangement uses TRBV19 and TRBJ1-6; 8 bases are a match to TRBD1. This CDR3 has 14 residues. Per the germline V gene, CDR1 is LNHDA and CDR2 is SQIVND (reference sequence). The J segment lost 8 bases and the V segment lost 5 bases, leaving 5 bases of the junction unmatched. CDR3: CASSPQGDHSPLHF. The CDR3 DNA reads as TGTGCCAGTAGTCCACAGGGGGACCATTCACCCCTCCACTTT.

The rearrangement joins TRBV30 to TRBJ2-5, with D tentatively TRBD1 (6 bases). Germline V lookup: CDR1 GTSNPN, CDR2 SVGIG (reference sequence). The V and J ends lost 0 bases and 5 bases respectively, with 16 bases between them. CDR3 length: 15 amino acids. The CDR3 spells CAWSVGWGRLETQYF. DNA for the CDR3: TGTGCCTGGAGTGTTGGTTGGGGGCGGTTGGAGACCCAGTACTTC.

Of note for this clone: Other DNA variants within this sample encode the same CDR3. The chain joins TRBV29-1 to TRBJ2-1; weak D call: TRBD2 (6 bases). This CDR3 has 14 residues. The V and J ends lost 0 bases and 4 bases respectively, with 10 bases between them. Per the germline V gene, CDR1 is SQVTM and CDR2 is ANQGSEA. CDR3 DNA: TGCAGCGTTGAAGAAGGCCGGGGGTACAATGAGCAGTTCTTC. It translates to CSVEEGRGYNEQFF.

This CDR3 is CASSAAGAFTGELFF. The CDR3, as DNA: TGTGCCAGCAGCGCAGCGGGGGCCTTCACCGGGGAGCTGTTTTTT. The rearrangement uses TRBV7-3 and TRBJ2-2; 8 bases are shared with TRBD2. The junction had 6 bases not matched to a gene; V was cut back by 5 bases and J by 4 bases. CDR1 SGHTA and CDR2 FQGTGA come from the germline V gene. CDR3 size: 15 residues.

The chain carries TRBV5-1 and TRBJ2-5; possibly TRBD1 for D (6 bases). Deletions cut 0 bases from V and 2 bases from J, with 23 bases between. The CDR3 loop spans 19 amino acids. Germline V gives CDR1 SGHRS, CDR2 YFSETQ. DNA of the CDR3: TGCGCCAGCAGCTTGGGGCGCCTAGACCTCCGGACAGCTCAAGAGACCCAGTACTTC. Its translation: CASSLGRLDLRTAQETQYF.

DNA for the CDR3: TGTGCCAGCAGAAACCACAGGGGTGACACTGAAGCTTTCTTT. This gives the protein CASRNHRGDTEAFF. The chain recombines TRBV6-1 with TRBJ1-1, with 7 bases lining up with TRBD1. CDR3 length: 14 amino acids. Germline V gives CDR1 MNHNS, CDR2 SASEGT. Trimming cost V 6 bases and J 3 bases; bases outside gene matches: 7.

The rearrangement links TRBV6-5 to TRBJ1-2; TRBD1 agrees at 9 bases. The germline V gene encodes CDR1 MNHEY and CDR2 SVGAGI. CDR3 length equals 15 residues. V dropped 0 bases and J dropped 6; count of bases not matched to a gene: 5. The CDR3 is CASSYSTGGIDGYTF. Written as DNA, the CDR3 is TGTGCCAGCAGTTACTCAACAGGGGGCATCGATGGCTACACCTTC.

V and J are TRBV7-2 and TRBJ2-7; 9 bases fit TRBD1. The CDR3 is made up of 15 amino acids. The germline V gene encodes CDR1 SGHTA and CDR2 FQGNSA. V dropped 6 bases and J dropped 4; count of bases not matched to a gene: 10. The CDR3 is CASSPRDRARYEQYF. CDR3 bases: TGTGCCAGCAGTCCTAGGGACAGGGCCCGTTACGAGCAGTACTTC.

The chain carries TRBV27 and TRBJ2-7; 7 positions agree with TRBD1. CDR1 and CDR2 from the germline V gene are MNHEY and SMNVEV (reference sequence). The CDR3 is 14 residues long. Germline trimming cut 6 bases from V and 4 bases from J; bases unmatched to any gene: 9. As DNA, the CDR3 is TGTGCCAGCAGACTGACAGGGTTGGGATACGAGCAGTACTTC. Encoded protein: CASRLTGLGYEQYF.

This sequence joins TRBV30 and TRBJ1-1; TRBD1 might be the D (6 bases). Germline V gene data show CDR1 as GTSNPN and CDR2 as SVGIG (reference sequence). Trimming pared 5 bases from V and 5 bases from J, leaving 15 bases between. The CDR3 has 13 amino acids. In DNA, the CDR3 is TGTGCCTGGGAAAGACAGGTCAGGACTGAAGCTTTCTTT. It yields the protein CAWERQVRTEAFF.

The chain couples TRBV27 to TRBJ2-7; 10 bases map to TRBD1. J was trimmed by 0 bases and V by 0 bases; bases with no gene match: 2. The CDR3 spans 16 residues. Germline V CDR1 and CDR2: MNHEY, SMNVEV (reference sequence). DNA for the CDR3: TGTGCCAGCAGTTTATCCGGGACAGGGGTCTCCTACGAGCAGTACTTC. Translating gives CASSLSGTGVSYEQYF.

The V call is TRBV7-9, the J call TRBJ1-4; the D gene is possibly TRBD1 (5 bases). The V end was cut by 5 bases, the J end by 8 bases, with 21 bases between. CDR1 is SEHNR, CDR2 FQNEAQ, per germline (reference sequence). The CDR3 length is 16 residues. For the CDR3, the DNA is TGTGCCAGCAGCCCCTTCAGCAGGGAAGGTGGAGAAAAACTGTTTTTT. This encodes CASSPFSREGGEKLFF.

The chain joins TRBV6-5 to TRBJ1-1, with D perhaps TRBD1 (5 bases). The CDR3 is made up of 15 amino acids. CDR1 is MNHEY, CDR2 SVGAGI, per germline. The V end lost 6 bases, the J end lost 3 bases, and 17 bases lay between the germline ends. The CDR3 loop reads CASRHPRGGDTEAFF. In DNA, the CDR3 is TGTGCCAGCAGACACCCCCGGGGGGGGGACACTGAAGCTTTCTTT.

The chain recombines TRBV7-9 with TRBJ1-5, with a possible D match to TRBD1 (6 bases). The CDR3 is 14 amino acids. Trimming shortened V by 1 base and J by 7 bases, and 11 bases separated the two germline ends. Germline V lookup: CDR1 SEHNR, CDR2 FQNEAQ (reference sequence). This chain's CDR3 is CASSLGGRDQPQHF. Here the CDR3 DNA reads TGTGCCAGCAGCTTAGGGGGGCGCGACCAGCCCCAGCATTTT.

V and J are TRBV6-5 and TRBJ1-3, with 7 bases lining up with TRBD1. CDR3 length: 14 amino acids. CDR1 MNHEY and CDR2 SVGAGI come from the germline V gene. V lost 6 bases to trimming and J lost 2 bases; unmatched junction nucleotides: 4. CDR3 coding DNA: TGTGCCAGCAGACAGGGGTCTCCTGGAAACACCATATATTTT. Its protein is CASRQGSPGNTIYF.

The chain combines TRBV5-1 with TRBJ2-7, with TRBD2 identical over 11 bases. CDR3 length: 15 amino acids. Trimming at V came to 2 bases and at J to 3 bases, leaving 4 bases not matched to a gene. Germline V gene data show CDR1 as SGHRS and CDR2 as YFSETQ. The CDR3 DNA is TGCGCCAGCAGCTTCATAGCGGGGGGGAACTACGAGCAGTACTTC. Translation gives CASSFIAGGNYEQYF.

This chain's CDR3 is CASSAHRGRVTNYGYTF. The CDR3 DNA reads as TGTGCCAGCAGTGCCCACCGGGGGAGAGTCACTAACTATGGCTACACCTTC. J is TRBJ1-2 and V is TRBV6-1; a weak D match, TRBD1 (5 bases). Germline V lookup: CDR1 MNHNS, CDR2 SASEGT. The V end was cut by 4 bases, the J end by 0 bases, with 18 bases between. The CDR3 is made up of 17 amino acids.

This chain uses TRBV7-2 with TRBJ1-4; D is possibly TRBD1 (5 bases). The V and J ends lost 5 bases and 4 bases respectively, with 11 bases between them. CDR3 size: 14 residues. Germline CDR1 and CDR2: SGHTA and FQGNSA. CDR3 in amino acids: CASSPRQINEKLFF. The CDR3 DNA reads TGTGCCAGCAGCCCCCGACAGATTAATGAAAAACTGTTTTTT. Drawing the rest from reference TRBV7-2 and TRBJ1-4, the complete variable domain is GAGVSQSPSNKVTEKGKDVELRCDPISGHTALYWYRQSLGQGLEFLIYFQGNSAPDKSGLPSDRFSAERTGGSVSTLTIQRTQQEDSAVYLCASSPRQINEKLFFGSGTQLSVL.

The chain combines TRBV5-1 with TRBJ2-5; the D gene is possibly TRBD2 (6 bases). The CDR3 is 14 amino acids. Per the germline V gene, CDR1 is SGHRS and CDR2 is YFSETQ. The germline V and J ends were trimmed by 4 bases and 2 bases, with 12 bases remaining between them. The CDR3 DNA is TGCGCCAGCAGCGGACGAGCGGGTCAAGAGACCCAGTACTTC. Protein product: CASSGRAGQETQYF.